The source of this T cell receptor beta chain is a study of shared clonotypes between healthy human individuals. Per the germline V gene, CDR1 is MNHEY and CDR2 is SMNVEV (reference sequence). J lost 6 bases, V lost 6 bases, and 5 bases had no gene match. The CDR3 is 14 residues long. TCRdb's table, derived via immunoSEQ multiplex PCR, lists solely in-frame clones and lacks some. This table has around 560,000 clones, 85% to 95% appearing once. General study results and limits: A small donor pool kept down the genetic and exposure-history diversity that was represented.

Naivety among CD8 cells was defined by CD45RO negativity and positive CCR7 selection, thereby excluding terminally differentiated effector memory CD45RA+ cells. As for this clone: Its matching antigen is unknown. The sample holds other DNA sequences that translate to the same CDR3.

This receptor was obtained from a woman in her twenties or thirties in good health. This chain connects TRBV27 to TRBJ1-5; TRBD1 matches at 10 bases. Sequenced sample: naive CD8+ T cells sorted from blood. For the CDR3, the DNA is TGTGCCAGCAGCCGTGACAGGGGGCTTCAGCCCCAGCATTTT. This translates into CASSRDRGLQPQHF.